The 9 T cell receptor beta chains listed next were all sequenced from one sample in a study of T-cell reconstitution after alpha-beta-depleted transplantation in children. Unique molecular identifiers were built into the TCRbeta library. Using its own MiXCR run on the PCR reads, TCRdb lists one record per CDR3 protein. The data hold over 100,000 distinct CDR3 sequences, with approximately 10% observed a single time. The sample in question was PBMCs, obtained before TCRalphabeta/CD19-depleted stem cell transplant. Every receptor here comes from a boy aged 2 to 9 with acute lymphoblastic leukemia, due to receive a stem cell transplant.

The chain combines TRBV3-1 with TRBJ2-1; D is unresolved. CDR3 length equals 13 residues. Trimming cost V 2 bases and J 5 bases, with 7 bases left between them. From germline, CDR1 is LGHDT and CDR2 YNNKEL (reference sequence). This CDR3 reads CASSQSSHNEQFF. In nucleotides, the CDR3 is TGTGCCAGCAGCCAATCTTCTCACAATGAGCAGTTCTTC.

This clonotype was seen more than once but under ten times. V usage is TRBV2 and J usage is TRBJ2-1; no definite D call. This CDR3 has 15 amino acids. V lost 4 bases and J lost 3, with 13 bases in between. CDR1 is SNHLY, CDR2 FYNNEI, per germline. CDR3 region: CASSADQSSYNEQFF. The CDR3 DNA sequence: TGTGCCAGCAGTGCCGACCAATCCAGCTACAATGAGCAGTTCTTC. Complete variable domain (other parts from reference TRBV2 and TRBJ2-1): EPEVTQTPSHQVTQMGQEVILRCVPISNHLYFYWYRQILGQKVEFLVSFYNNEISEKSEIFDDQFSVERPDGSNFTLKIRSTKLEDSAMYFCASSADQSSYNEQFFGPGTRLTVL.

The chain is built from TRBV29-1 and TRBJ1-1, with 7 bases identical to TRBD1. This CDR3 contains 16 residues. Germline V gene data show CDR1 as SQVTM and CDR2 as ANQGSEA. With V trimmed by 3 bases and J by 3 bases, 13 bases remained unmatched. In nucleotides, the CDR3 is TGCAGCGTTGACGGGGCAGGGGGTAAGAGGCACACTGAAGCTTTCTTT. This sequence encodes CSVDGAGGKRHTEAFF.

V is TRBV29-1 and J is TRBJ2-2; D possibly corresponds to TRBD2 (5 bases). There are 14 residues in the CDR3. V was shortened by 6 bases and J by 3 bases, with 14 bases between the two germline ends. The V gene's germline CDR1 is SQVTM and CDR2 ANQGSEA. DNA of the CDR3: TGCAGCGTCCGCCGGGATGGGGACACCGGGGAGCTGTTTTTT. Amino acid sequence: CSVRRDGDTGELFF.

The rearrangement joins TRBV3-1 to TRBJ2-1; D unclear. Germline V CDR1 and CDR2: LGHDT, YNNKEL (reference sequence). Deletions cut 1 base from V and 8 bases from J, with 6 bases between. There are 12 residues in the CDR3. In nucleotides, the CDR3 is TGTGCCAGCAGCCAAGGGCACTATGAGCAGTTCTTC. Protein sequence: CASSQGHYEQFF.

This clonotype was seen repeatedly, ten times or more. The chain links TRBV18 to TRBJ1-5, with TRBD1 matching 8 bases. The CDR3 consists of 15 residues. Trimming at V came to 1 base and at J to 8 bases, leaving 7 bases not matched to a gene. Germline CDR1 is KGHSH and CDR2 is LQKENI. CDR3 sequence (DNA): TGTGCCAGCTCACCACGACAGGGGAGTACGAAGCCCCAGCATTTT. This gives the protein CASSPRQGSTKPQHF.

The V call is TRBV5-1, the J call TRBJ2-5; 7 nucleotides line up with TRBD1. CDR3 length: 15 amino acids. V trimming: 4 bases; J trimming: 5 bases; junction bases outside the gene matches: 11. Germline V CDR1 and CDR2: SGHRS, YFSETQ. DNA for the CDR3: TGCGCCAGCAGCGGTAGACAGGGTCGGGGCGAGACCCAGTACTTC. This gives the protein CASSGRQGRGETQYF.

The sample holds a few counts of this clonotype. The chain joins TRBV27 to TRBJ1-5, with a weak D call TRBD1 (6 bases). Germline CDR1 MNHEY, CDR2 SMNVEV (reference sequence). Trimming stripped 3 bases from V and 3 bases from J, with 9 bases between. The CDR3 extends over 14 amino acids. CDR3: CASSFSGANQPQHF. In nucleotides, the CDR3 is TGTGCCAGCAGTTTCTCAGGGGCCAATCAGCCCCAGCATTTT.

The table lists this clonotype with a few counts. The chain employs TRBV27 and TRBJ2-1; TRBD2 matches 11 bases. CDR3 length equals 14 residues. J was trimmed by 5 bases and V by 9 bases; bases with no gene match: 6. The germline V gene encodes CDR1 MNHEY and CDR2 SMNVEV (reference sequence). The DNA for the CDR3 is TGTGCCAGGGACCTACTAGCGGGAGACAATGAGCAGTTCTTC. This gives the protein CARDLLAGDNEQFF.